A selection of T cell receptor beta chains follows, all from one sample in a study of HIV-infected children after antiretroviral therapy interruption. TCRdb used MiXCR to reprocess the 3' RACE reads, holding one entry per CDR3 protein. The sample includes around 47,000 distinct CDR3 sequences, roughly 4.5% seen only once; the top ten take 0.6% to 0.85%. The sample consisted of CD45RA+ CD4+ T cells from PBMCs, pooled from several time points, taken from a donor given antiretroviral therapy, either interrupted or continuous. These receptors all stem from a pool of human donors with HIV. Each CDR3 is given with its conserved first and last residue. D genes are given only for firm matches. Only some rows state a clone size, as once, few, many or a class for expanded clones.

d_call,v_call,cdr3_length,clone_size,j_call,cdr3_nt,cdr3_aa
.,TRBV2,13,few,TRBJ1-1,TGTGCCAGCAGTGGGGAGGTAAACACTGAAGCTTTCTTT,CASSGEVNTEAFF
.,TRBV2,12,.,TRBJ1-5,TGTGCCAGCAGCTGGGAGATCCAGCCCCAGCATTTT,CASSWEIQPQHF
.,TRBV2,16,many,TRBJ2-5,TGTGCCAGCAGTGCTCGGCCGGGCCCTGAGGGAGAGACCCAGTACTTC,CASSARPGPEGETQYF
TRBD1,TRBV11-2,13,many,TRBJ1-2,TGTGCCAGCAGCCTAGGGGGCGCGGGGGGCTACACCTTC,CASSLGGAGGYTF
TRBD1,TRBV7-9,16,.,TRBJ1-1,TGTGCCAGCAGCTCCTCCCTAGGACAGGGGAGAACTGAAGCTTTCTTT,CASSSSLGQGRTEAFF
.,TRBV20-1,12,.,TRBJ1-1,TGCAGTGCTGCTCGGGGGAACACTGAAGCTTTCTTT,CSAARGNTEAFF
TRBD1,TRBV7-2,14,.,TRBJ1-2,TGTGCCAGCACTGGACGACAGGGACCCTATGGCTACACCTTC,CASTGRQGPYGYTF
TRBD1,TRBV7-8,15,many,TRBJ2-2,TGTGCCAGCAGCCGACAGGGGGGACTAACCGGGGAGCTGTTTTTT,CASSRQGGLTGELFF
.,TRBV12-3/TRBV12-4,13,many,TRBJ2-2,TGTGCCATCAAGCCCCGGGGCTCCGGGGAGCTGTTTTTT,CAIKPRGSGELFF
.,TRBV4-1,14,many,TRBJ1-4,TGCGCCAGCACCGGGACGGCAACTAATGAAAAACTGTTTTTT,CASTGTATNEKLFF
.,TRBV18,13,many,TRBJ1-1,TGTGCCAGCTCACAGACAGTGAACACTGAAGCTTTCTTT,CASSQTVNTEAFF
TRBD2,TRBV29-1,16,many,TRBJ2-3,TGCAGCGTTGAAAGTATCGGGAGGGTTTTCGCAGATACGCAGTATTTT,CSVESIGRVFADTQYF
.,TRBV19,14,many,TRBJ1-5,TGTGCCAGTAGGAACAGCGCAGGGTACGGACCCCAGCATTTT,CASRNSAGYGPQHF
TRBD2,TRBV5-1,16,many,TRBJ2-3,TGCGCCAGCAGCTACCTAAGAGCGGGGGGGCCAGATACGCAGTATTTT,CASSYLRAGGPDTQYF
.,TRBV6-5,14,many,TRBJ1-2,TGTGCCAGCAGTTACTCTGATCGGTACTATGGCTACACCTTC,CASSYSDRYYGYTF
.,TRBV28,13,.,TRBJ2-1,TGTGCCAGCAGTTTAGGGGTACGAGATGAGCAGTTCTTC,CASSLGVRDEQFF
.,TRBV5-4,17,many,TRBJ1-1,TGTGCCAGCAGCTTGGGTACGACAGGCGGGATGAACACTGAAGCTTTCTTT,CASSLGTTGGMNTEAFF
.,TRBV2,13,many,TRBJ1-5,TGTGCCAGCCGGACGGATAGCAATCAGCCCCAGCATTTT,CASRTDSNQPQHF
.,TRBV6-1,13,many,TRBJ2-1,TGTGCCAGCAGTCTCCTGTCCTGGGATGAGCAGTTCTTC,CASSLLSWDEQFF
.,TRBV20-1,12,many,TRBJ2-3,TGCAGTGCGAGGAGGACCACAGATACGCAGTATTTT,CSARRTTDTQYF
TRBD1,TRBV19,15,.,TRBJ1-5,TGTGCCAGTAGTTCGCGGACAGGGGTAGGACAGCCCCAGCATTTT,CASSSRTGVGQPQHF
.,TRBV12-3/TRBV12-4,13,many,TRBJ1-1,TGTGCCAGCCTCCCGGGGGTGGGCACTGAAGCTTTCTTT,CASLPGVGTEAFF
.,TRBV19,15,many,TRBJ1-2,TGTGCCACGACGATAAGTCCTCGGGGCCTGTATGGCTACACCTTC,CATTISPRGLYGYTF
.,TRBV6-1,13,many,TRBJ1-2,TGTGCCAGCAGTGTTGAGTCCCTGCCAGGGCGCACCTTC,CASSVESLPGRTF
.,TRBV7-2,14,many,TRBJ2-1,TGTGCCAGCAGTCGCGTGGGGGGATTGGGTGAGCAGTTCTTC,CASSRVGGLGEQFF
.,TRBV29-1,12,many,TRBJ1-1,TGCAGCGTTGTTCAGGGGAACACTGAAGCTTTCTTT,CSVVQGNTEAFF
.,TRBV12-3/TRBV12-4,12,many,TRBJ2-1,TGTGCCAGCAGTTTAGTGTACAATGAGCAGTTCTTC,CASSLVYNEQFF
.,TRBV7-3,13,many,TRBJ2-5,TGTGCCAGCAGCTTATGGGGGTCGGAGACCCAGTACTTC,CASSLWGSETQYF
.,TRBV10-3,14,many,TRBJ1-6,TGTGCCATCAGTGAGAGCTCCTATAATTCACCCCTCCACTTT,CAISESSYNSPLHF
.,TRBV6-1,14,.,TRBJ2-4,TGTGCCAGCAGTGACCCTTTAGCCAAAAACATTCAGTACTTC,CASSDPLAKNIQYF
.,TRBV6-1,12,many,TRBJ2-7,TGTGCCACGGCCCGGATATCTCTGGAGCAGTACTTC,CATARISLEQYF
TRBD2,TRBV5-1,17,many,TRBJ2-3,TGCGCCAGCAGCTACGGACTAGCGGGGCCCGGAGGGGATACGCAGTATTTT,CASSYGLAGPGGDTQYF
.,TRBV23-1,13,many,TRBJ2-1,TGCGCCAGCAGTCAAAATCCGAACCATGAGCAGTTCTTC,CASSQNPNHEQFF
.,TRBV6-5,17,many,TRBJ1-1,TGTGCCAGCAGTTACAATCGCCCTGGGGGTTTGAACACTGAAGCTTTCTTT,CASSYNRPGGLNTEAFF
.,TRBV12-3/TRBV12-4,13,many,TRBJ1-2,TGTGCCAGCAGTTTTAGCACTAACTATGGCTACACCTTC,CASSFSTNYGYTF
.,TRBV5-1,12,many,TRBJ2-7,TGCGCCAGCAGTACAGATTTCTACGAGCAGTACTTC,CASSTDFYEQYF
.,TRBV29-1,14,many,TRBJ2-7,TGCAGCGTTGGGAGGACGACGAGCTCCTACGAGCAGTACTTC,CSVGRTTSSYEQYF
TRBD2,TRBV12-3/TRBV12-4,15,many,TRBJ2-1,TGTGCCAGCAGTTTAGGCGGGGGGGAATACAATGAGCAGTTCTTC,CASSLGGGEYNEQFF
TRBD1,TRBV2,13,many,TRBJ2-7,TGTGCCAGCAGTCAGGGACAGTACTACGAGCAGTACTTC,CASSQGQYYEQYF
.,TRBV20-1,15,few,TRBJ1-5,TGCAGTGCCCAAGTCGAGCCCTTGGGGGTCCAGCCCCAGCATTTT,CSAQVEPLGVQPQHF
.,TRBV5-1,15,many,TRBJ2-6,TGCGCCAGCAGCTTGTGGGGTTCTGGGGCCAACGTCCTGACTTTC,CASSLWGSGANVLTF
.,TRBV11-1,13,few,TRBJ1-1,TGTGCCAGCAGCCAAGTGGAAGGGTCTGAAGCTTTCTTT,CASSQVEGSEAFF
TRBD2,TRBV2,14,many,TRBJ2-2,TGTGCCAGCATCGGGACTAGCGTAACCGGGGAGCTGTTTTTT,CASIGTSVTGELFF
TRBD1,TRBV12-3/TRBV12-4,14,many,TRBJ1-5,TGTGCCAGCACTGCCGGGACAGCTCATCAGCCCCAGCATTTT,CASTAGTAHQPQHF
.,TRBV5-1,15,many,TRBJ2-7,TGCGCCAGCAGCCTGGGACACCTGAGCTCCTACGAGCAGTACTTC,CASSLGHLSSYEQYF
.,TRBV18,15,few,TRBJ2-3,TGTGCCAGCTCACGACAGGACCCAAAGACAGATACGCAGTATTTT,CASSRQDPKTDTQYF
.,TRBV6-2/TRBV6-3,14,many,TRBJ2-7,TGTGCCAGCAGTTGGAAGACAGTCTCCTACGAGCAGTACTTC,CASSWKTVSYEQYF
.,TRBV6-5,16,medium-sized,TRBJ2-2,TGTGCCAGCAGCCCCCAGGGTGATAGAAACACCGGGGAGCTGTTTTTT,CASSPQGDRNTGELFF
.,TRBV20-1,14,many,TRBJ1-4,TGCAGTGCTAGAGATGACCCAACTAATGAAAAACTGTTTTTT,CSARDDPTNEKLFF
.,TRBV7-3,13,many,TRBJ2-1,TGTGCCAGCAGCTTGGCAGGGACCAATGAGCAGTTCTTC,CASSLAGTNEQFF
.,TRBV20-1,12,.,TRBJ1-1,TGCAGTGCCCAACAGGTCAGCACTGAAGCTTTCTTT,CSAQQVSTEAFF